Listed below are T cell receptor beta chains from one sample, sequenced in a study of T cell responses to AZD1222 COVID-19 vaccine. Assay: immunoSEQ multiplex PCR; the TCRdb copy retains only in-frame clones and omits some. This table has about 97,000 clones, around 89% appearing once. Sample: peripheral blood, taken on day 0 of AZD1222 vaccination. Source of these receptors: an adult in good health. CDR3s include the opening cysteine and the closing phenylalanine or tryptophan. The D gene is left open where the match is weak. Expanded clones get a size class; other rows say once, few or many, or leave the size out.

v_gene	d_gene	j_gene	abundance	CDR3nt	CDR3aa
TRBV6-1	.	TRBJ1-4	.	TGTGCCAGCAGTGAAGCAGGGCGAGGAGAAAAACTGTTTTTT	CASSEAGRGEKLFF
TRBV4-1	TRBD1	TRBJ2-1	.	TGCGCCAGCAGCCAAGCATGGACAGGGGGCTTGGATGAGCAGTTCTTC	CASSQAWTGGLDEQFF
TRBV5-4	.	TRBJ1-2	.	TGTGCCAGCAGCCCTACCGTGGGGGCCATTACCTATGGCTACACCTTC	CASSPTVGAITYGYTF
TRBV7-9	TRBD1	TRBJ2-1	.	TGTGCCAGCAGCCCCACAGGGGCGACAGGGGGCAATGAGCAGTTCTTC	CASSPTGATGGNEQFF
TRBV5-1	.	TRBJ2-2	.	TGCGCCAGCAGCTCCGGGACGGCGAACACCGGGGAGCTGTTTTTT	CASSSGTANTGELFF
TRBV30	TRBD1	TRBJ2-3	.	TGTGCCTGGAGTGTAGACAGGGAACGGAAGGATACGCAGTATTTT	CAWSVDRERKDTQYF
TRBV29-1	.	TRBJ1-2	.	TGCAGCGTTGAGTCCGTGTACAACTCATATGGCTACACCTTC	CSVESVYNSYGYTF
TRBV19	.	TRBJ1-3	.	TGTGCCAGTAGTACCACCTCGTTCGTGACCTCTGGAAACACCATATATTTT	CASSTTSFVTSGNTIYF
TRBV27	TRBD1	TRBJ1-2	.	TGTGCCAGCAGTTTAAACAGGGGAGGGTATGGCTACACCTTC	CASSLNRGGYGYTF
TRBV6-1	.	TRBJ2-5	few	TGTGCCAGCAGTGAATTGGCGAACGGGTTGGAGACCCAGTACTTC	CASSELANGLETQYF
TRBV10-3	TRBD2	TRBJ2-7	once	TGTGCCATCAGGACCGGGACTAGCGGCTACGAGCAGTACTTC	CAIRTGTSGYEQYF
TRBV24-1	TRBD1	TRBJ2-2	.	TGTGCCACCAGAACTACAGGGGGTGGGAACACCGGGGAGCTGTTTTTT	CATRTTGGGNTGELFF
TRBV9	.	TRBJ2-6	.	TGTGCCAGCAGCCCTTTTCTGGGCAGGACCAGCTTCTCTGGGGCCAACGTCCTGACTTTC	CASSPFLGRTSFSGANVLTF
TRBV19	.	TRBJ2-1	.	TGTGCCAGTGGGGAGTCGAGAGCGGATGAGCAGTTCTTC	CASGESRADEQFF
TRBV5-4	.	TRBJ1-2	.	TGTGCCAGCAGTCTGGGGGGCTATGGCTACACCTTC	CASSLGGYGYTF
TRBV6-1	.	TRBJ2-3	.	TGTGCCAGCAGTGAAGGGCGGGGCACAGATACGCAGTATTTT	CASSEGRGTDTQYF
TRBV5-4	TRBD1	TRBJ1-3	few	TGTGCCAGCAGCGGGACAGGGGGCTCCTCTGGAAACACCATATATTTT	CASSGTGGSSGNTIYF
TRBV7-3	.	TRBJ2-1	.	TGTGCCAGCAGCCTCCTGATCTACAATGAGCAGTTCTTC	CASSLLIYNEQFF